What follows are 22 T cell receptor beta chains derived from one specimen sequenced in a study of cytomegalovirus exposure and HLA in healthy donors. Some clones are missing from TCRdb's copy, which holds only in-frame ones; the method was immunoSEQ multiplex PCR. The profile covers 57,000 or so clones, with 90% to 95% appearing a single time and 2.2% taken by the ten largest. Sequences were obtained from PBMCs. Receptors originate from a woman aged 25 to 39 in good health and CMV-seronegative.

The CDR3 region is CASNGMGQGADGYGYTF. Here the CDR3 DNA reads TGTGCCAGCAATGGCATGGGACAGGGGGCAGACGGCTATGGCTACACCTTC. The V gene is TRBV28, the J gene TRBJ1-2; 12 bases are a match to TRBD1. This CDR3 has 17 residues. The V gene end was trimmed by 7 bases and the J gene end by 4 bases; junction bases not matched to a gene: 13. Germline V gene lookup returns CDR1 MDHEN and CDR2 SYDVKM.

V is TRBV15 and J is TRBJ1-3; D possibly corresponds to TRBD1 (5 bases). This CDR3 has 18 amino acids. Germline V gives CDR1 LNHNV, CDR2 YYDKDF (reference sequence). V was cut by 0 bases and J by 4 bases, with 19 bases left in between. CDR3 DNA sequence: TGTGCCACCAGCAGAGATTTTGAGCCAGGGACTACCGGAAACACCATATATTTT. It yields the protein CATSRDFEPGTTGNTIYF.

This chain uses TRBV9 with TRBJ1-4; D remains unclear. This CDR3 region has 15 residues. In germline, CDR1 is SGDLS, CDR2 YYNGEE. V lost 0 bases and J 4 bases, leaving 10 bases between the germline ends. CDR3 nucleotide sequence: TGTGCCAGCAGCGTAGAGTTTAACGGTAATGAAAAACTGTTTTTT. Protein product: CASSVEFNGNEKLFF. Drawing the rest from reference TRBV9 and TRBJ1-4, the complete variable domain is DSGVTQTPKHLITATGQRVTLRCSPRSGDLSVYWYQQSLDQGLQFLIQYYNGEERAKGNILERFSAQQFPDLHSELNLSSLELGDSALYFCASSVEFNGNEKLFFGSGTQLSVL.

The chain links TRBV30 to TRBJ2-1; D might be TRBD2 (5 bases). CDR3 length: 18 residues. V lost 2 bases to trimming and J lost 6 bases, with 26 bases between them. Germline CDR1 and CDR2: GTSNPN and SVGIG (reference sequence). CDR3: CAWSPQLQRSKEGNEQFF. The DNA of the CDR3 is TGTGCCTGGAGTCCGCAACTACAGAGGAGTAAAGAGGGCAATGAGCAGTTCTTC.

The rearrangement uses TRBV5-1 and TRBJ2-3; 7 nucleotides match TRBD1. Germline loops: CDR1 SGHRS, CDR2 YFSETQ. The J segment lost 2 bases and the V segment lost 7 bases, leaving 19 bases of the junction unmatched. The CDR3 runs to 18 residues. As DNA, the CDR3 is TGCGCCAGCTCTTACTCAGGGTCGATGGGACAGCCCACAGATACGCAGTATTTT. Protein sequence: CASSYSGSMGQPTDTQYF.

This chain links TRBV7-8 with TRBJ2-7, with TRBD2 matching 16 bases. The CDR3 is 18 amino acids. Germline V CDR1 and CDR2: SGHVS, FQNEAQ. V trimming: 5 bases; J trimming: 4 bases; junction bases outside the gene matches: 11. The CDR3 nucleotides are TGTGCCAGCAGCCCGCGCGGGACTAGCGGGAGGGCGGGTTACGAGCAGTACTTC. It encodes CASSPRGTSGRAGYEQYF.

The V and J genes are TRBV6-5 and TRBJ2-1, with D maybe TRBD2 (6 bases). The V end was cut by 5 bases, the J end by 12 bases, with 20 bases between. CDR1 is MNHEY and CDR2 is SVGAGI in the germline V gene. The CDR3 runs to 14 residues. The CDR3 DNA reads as TGTGCCAGCAGTCCCGGGACTGCCAGTGAAGGGCAGTTCTTC. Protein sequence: CASSPGTASEGQFF.

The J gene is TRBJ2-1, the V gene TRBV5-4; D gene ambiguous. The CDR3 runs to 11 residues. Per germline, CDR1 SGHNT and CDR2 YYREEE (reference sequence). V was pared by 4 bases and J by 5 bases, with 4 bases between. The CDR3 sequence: CASSANNEQFF. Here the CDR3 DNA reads TGTGCCAGCAGCGCGAACAATGAGCAGTTCTTC.

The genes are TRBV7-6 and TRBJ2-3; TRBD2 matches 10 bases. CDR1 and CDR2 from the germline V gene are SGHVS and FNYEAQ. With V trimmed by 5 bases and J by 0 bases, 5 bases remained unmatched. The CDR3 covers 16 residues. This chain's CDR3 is CASSATSGASTDTQYF. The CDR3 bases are TGTGCCAGCAGCGCTACTAGCGGGGCTAGCACAGATACGCAGTATTTT.

This chain's CDR3 is CASREVREGRSNEQFF. The CDR3 nucleotides read TGCGCCAGCAGAGAGGTGCGGGAGGGCCGAAGCAATGAGCAGTTCTTC. The rearrangement uses TRBV10-2 and TRBJ2-1, with 9 bases fitting TRBD2. The J segment lost 6 bases and the V segment lost 6 bases, leaving 12 bases of the junction unmatched. This CDR3 spans 16 amino acids. Looked up from germline, CDR1 is WSHSY and CDR2 is SAAADI.

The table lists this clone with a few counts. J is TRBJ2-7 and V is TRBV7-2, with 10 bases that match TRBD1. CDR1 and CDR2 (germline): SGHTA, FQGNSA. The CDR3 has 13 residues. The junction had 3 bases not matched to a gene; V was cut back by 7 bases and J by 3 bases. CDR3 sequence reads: CASKGTGVYEQYF. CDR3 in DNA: TGTGCCAGCAAGGGGACAGGGGTCTACGAGCAGTACTTC.

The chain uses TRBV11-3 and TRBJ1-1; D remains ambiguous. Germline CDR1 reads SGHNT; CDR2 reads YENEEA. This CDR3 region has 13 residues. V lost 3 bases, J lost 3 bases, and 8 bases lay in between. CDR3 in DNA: TGTGCCAGCAGCTTCGGGAGGGACACTGAAGCTTTCTTT. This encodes CASSFGRDTEAFF.

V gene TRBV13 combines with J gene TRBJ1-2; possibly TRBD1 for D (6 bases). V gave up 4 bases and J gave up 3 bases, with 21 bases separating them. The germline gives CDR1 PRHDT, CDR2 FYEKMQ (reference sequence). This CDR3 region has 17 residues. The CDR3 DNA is TGTGCCAGCAGCTCCGCGGACGGGGGGGCCCTAGACTATGGCTACACCTTC. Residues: CASSSADGGALDYGYTF.

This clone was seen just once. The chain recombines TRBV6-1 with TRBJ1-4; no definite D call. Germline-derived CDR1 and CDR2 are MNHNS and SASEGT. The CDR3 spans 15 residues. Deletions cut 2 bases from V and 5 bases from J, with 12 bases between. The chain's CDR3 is CASSEWSPGNEKLFF. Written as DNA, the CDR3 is TGTGCCAGCAGTGAATGGTCCCCGGGGAATGAAAAACTGTTTTTT.

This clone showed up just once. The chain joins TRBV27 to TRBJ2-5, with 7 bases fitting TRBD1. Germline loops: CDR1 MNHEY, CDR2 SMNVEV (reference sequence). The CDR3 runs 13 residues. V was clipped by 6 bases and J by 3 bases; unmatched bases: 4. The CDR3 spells CASSPGTEETQYF. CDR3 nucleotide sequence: TGTGCCAGCAGCCCCGGGACAGAAGAGACCCAGTACTTC.

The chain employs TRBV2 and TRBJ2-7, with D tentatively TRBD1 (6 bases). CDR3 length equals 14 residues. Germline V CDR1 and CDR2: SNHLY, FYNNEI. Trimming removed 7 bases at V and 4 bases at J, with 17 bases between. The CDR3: CASIRGAQGYEQYF. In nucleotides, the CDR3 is TGTGCCAGCATTAGGGGTGCTCAGGGGTACGAGCAGTACTTC.

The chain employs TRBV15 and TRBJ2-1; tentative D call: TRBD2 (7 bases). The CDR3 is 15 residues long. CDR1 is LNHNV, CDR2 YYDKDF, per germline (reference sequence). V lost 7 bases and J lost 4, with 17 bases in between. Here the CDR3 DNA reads TGTGCCACCACAAGGGGGGGGGCTTTGTACAATGAGCAGTTCTTC. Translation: CATTRGGALYNEQFF.

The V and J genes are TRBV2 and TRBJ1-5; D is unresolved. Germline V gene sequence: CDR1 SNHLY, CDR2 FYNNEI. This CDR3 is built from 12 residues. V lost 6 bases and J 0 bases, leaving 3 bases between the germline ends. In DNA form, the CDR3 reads TGTGCCAGCAGCGTTAGCAATCAGCCCCAGCATTTT. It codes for CASSVSNQPQHF. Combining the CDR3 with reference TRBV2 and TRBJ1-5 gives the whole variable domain EPEVTQTPSHQVTQMGQEVILRCVPISNHLYFYWYRQILGQKVEFLVSFYNNEISEKSEIFDDQFSVERPDGSNFTLKIRSTKLEDSAMYFCASSVSNQPQHFGDGTRLSIL.

CDR3 sequence (DNA): TGTGCCAGCAGCTTTGGCGAGGGACAGGGTCTGAACGAGCAGTACTTC. Its protein product is CASSFGEGQGLNEQYF. This chain connects TRBV7-2 to TRBJ2-7; TRBD1 matches at 9 bases. There are 16 residues in the CDR3. With 3 bases clipped from V and 5 bases from J, the junction kept 11 bases outside the gene matches. CDR1 and CDR2 (germline): SGHTA, FQGNSA.

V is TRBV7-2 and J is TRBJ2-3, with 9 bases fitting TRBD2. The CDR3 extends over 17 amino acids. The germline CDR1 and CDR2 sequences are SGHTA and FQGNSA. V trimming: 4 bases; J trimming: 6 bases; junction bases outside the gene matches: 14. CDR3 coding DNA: TGTGCCAGCAGCTCCCCAACTCTGGTAGCGGGAGCGGATACGCAGTATTTT. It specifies CASSSPTLVAGADTQYF.

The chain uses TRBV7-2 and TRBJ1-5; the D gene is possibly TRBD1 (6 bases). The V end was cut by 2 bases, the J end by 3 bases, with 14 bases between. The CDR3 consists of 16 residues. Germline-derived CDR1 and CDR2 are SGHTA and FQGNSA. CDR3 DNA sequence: TGTGCCAGCAGCTTACTCGCAGGGGCTTACAATCAGCCCCAGCATTTT. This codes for CASSLLAGAYNQPQHF.

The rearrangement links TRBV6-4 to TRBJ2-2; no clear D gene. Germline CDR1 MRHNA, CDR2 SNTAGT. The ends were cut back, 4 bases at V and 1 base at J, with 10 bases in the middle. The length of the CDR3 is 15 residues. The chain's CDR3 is CASSGEGENTGELFF. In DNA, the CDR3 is TGTGCCAGCAGTGGAGAAGGAGAGAACACCGGGGAGCTGTTTTTT.